These T cell receptor beta chains were read from a single sample in a study of T cells in tuberculosis. Data came from immunoSEQ multiplex PCR; TCRdb stores just in-frame clones and leaves some out. The data show 30,000 or so clones, about 83% seen once. The sequences come from PBMCs, collected at tuberculosis diagnosis. The receptors were sampled from an adult with tuberculosis. The CDR3 runs from the conserved cysteine through the conserved F or W.

v_gene	j_gene	CDR3aa
TRBV10-3	TRBJ1-5	CAISESTGPHSNQPQHF
TRBV9	TRBJ2-3	CASSASGTSGITDTQYF
TRBV7-6	TRBJ2-1	CASSLARGGGHNEQFF
TRBV18	TRBJ2-3	CASSPETQANTQYF
TRBV28	TRBJ2-1	CASSLLAGGRNEQFF
TRBV6-5	TRBJ2-5	CASRRLAQETQYF
TRBV10-3	TRBJ2-7	CAIGRAGLYEQYF
TRBV30	TRBJ2-5	CAWKLGGGQETQYF
TRBV18	TRBJ1-2	CASSPPNGGAEIGYTF
TRBV4-1	TRBJ2-2	CASSPLIAGGTGELFF